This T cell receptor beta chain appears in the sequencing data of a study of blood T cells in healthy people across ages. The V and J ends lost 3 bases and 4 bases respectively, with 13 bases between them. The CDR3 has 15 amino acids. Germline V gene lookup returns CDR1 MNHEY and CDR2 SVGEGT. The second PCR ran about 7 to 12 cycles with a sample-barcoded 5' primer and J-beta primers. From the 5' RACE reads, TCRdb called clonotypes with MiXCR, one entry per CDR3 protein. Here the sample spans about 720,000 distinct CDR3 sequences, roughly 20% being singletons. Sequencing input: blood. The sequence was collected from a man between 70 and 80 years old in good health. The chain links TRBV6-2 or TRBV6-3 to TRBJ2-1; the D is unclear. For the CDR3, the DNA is TGTGCCAGCAGTTATCCTAGTCAAGCTTACAATGAGCAGTTCTTC. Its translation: CASSYPSQAYNEQFF.